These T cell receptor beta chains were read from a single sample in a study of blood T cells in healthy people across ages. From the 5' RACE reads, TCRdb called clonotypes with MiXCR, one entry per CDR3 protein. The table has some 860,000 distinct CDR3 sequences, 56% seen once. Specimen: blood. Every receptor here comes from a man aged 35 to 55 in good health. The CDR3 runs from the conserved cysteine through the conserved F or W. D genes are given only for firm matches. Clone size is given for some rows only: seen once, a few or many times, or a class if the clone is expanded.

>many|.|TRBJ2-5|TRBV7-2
CASRQGGGETQYF
TGTGCCAGCAGGCAAGGGGGAGGAGAGACCCAGTACTTC
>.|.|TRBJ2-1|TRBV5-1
CASSLDLGGEQFF
TGCGCCAGCAGCTTGGACCTAGGAGGTGAGCAGTTCTTC
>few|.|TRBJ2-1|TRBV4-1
CASSQDGVNEQFF
TGCGCCAGCAGCCAAGATGGGGTTAATGAGCAGTTCTTC
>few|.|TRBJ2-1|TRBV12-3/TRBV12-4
CASNRLEGMQQGSDEQFF
TGTGCCAGCAATAGGCTGGAAGGAATGCAGCAGGGGTCGGATGAGCAGTTCTTC
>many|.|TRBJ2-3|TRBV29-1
CSVGTDTQYF
TGCAGCGTTGGCACAGATACGCAGTATTTT
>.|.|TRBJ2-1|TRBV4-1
CASSQGWDYNEQFF
TGCGCCAGCAGCCAAGGATGGGACTACAATGAGCAGTTCTTC
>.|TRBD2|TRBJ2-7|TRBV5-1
CASSLALGTSPSNEQYF
TGCGCCAGCAGCTTGGCCCTCGGGACTAGTCCTTCAAATGAGCAGTACTTC
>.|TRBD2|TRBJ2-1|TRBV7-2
CASSSAGGTYNEQFF
TGTGCCAGCAGCTCAGCGGGGGGCACCTACAATGAGCAGTTCTTC
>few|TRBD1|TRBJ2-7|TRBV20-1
CSAMPSGQGHEQYF
TGCAGTGCTATGCCGTCGGGACAGGGTCACGAGCAGTACTTC
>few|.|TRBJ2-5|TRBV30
CAWSLGETQYF
TGTGCCTGGAGCCTCGGCGAGACCCAGTACTTC
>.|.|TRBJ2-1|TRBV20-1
CSAPDGLDEQFF
TGCAGTGCTCCCGATGGCTTGGATGAGCAGTTCTTC
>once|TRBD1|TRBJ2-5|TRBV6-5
CASSHHLGTGRETQYF
TGTGCCAGCAGCCACCATTTAGGGACAGGTAGAGAGACCCAGTACTTC